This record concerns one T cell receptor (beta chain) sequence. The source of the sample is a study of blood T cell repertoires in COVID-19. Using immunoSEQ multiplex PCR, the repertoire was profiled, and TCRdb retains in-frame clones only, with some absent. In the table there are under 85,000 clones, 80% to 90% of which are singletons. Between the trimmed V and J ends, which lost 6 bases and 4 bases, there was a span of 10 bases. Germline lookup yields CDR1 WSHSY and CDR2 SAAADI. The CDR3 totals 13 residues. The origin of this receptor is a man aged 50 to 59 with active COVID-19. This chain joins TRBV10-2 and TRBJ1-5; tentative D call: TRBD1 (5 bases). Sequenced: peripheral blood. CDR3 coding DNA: TGCGCCAGCAGAGGTCACAGGAATCAGCCCCAGCATTTT. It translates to CASRGHRNQPQHF.